The rows below give T cell receptor beta chains drawn from one sample of a study of CD8+ T cells in alopecia areata. Profiled with immunoSEQ multiplex PCR; TCRdb holds only in-frame clones, not every one. The data hold about 110,000 clones, with approximately 59% observed a single time. Sequencing was carried out using CD8+ T cells sorted from blood. These receptors came from a human donor in good health. The CDR3 runs from the conserved cysteine through the conserved F or W. The order of the fields is V gene, clone size, J gene, D gene, CDR3 protein, CDR3 DNA. A D gene is named only where the DNA matches it firmly. The listing skips clone size in some rows; elsewhere it reads once, few, many or a size class.

v_call: TRBV7-9; clone_size: .; j_call: TRBJ1-1; d_call: TRBD1; cdr3_aa: CASSFQGAPNTEAFF; cdr3_nt: TGTGCCAGCAGCTTCCAGGGGGCTCCGAACACTGAAGCTTTCTTT
v_call: TRBV14; clone_size: .; j_call: TRBJ1-6; d_call: .; cdr3_aa: CASSQGAPNNSPLHF; cdr3_nt: TGTGCCAGCAGCCAAGGGGCACCGAATAATTCACCCCTCCACTTT
v_call: TRBV15; clone_size: .; j_call: TRBJ2-5; d_call: .; cdr3_aa: CATSRVAAQETQYF; cdr3_nt: TGTGCCACCAGCAGAGTAGCGGCCCAAGAGACCCAGTACTTC
v_call: TRBV4-1; clone_size: .; j_call: TRBJ2-7; d_call: TRBD1; cdr3_aa: CASSQVWVRIRDSSSYEQYF; cdr3_nt: TGCGCCAGCAGCCAAGTGTGGGTCCGGATCAGGGACAGCTCCTCCTACGAGCAGTACTTC
v_call: TRBV27; clone_size: .; j_call: TRBJ1-5; d_call: .; cdr3_aa: CASSLMGNQPQHF; cdr3_nt: TGTGCCAGCAGTTTGATGGGCAATCAGCCCCAGCATTTT
v_call: TRBV4-2; clone_size: many; j_call: TRBJ1-6; d_call: .; cdr3_aa: CASSQEQGSSSPLHF; cdr3_nt: TGTGCCAGCAGCCAAGAGCAGGGATCCAGTTCACCCCTCCACTTT
v_call: TRBV11-2; clone_size: .; j_call: TRBJ2-3; d_call: TRBD2; cdr3_aa: CASSFSGGDTDTQYF; cdr3_nt: TGTGCCAGCAGCTTCAGCGGGGGGGACACAGATACGCAGTATTTT
v_call: TRBV4-3; clone_size: .; j_call: TRBJ2-3; d_call: TRBD2; cdr3_aa: CASRSSTSGVTDTQYF; cdr3_nt: TGCGCCAGTCGATCCTCGACTAGCGGGGTCACAGATACGCAGTATTTT
v_call: TRBV29-1; clone_size: .; j_call: TRBJ2-1; d_call: .; cdr3_aa: CSTREWNEQFF; cdr3_nt: TGCAGCACGAGGGAATGGAATGAGCAGTTCTTC
v_call: TRBV9; clone_size: few; j_call: TRBJ1-3; d_call: .; cdr3_aa: CASSGSRSGNTIYF; cdr3_nt: TGTGCCAGCAGCGGCAGCCGCTCTGGAAACACCATATATTTT